One and the same sample provided the 29 T cell receptor beta chains below, sequenced in a study of T-cell memory formation after mild COVID-19. TCRdb reprocessed the 5' RACE reads via MiXCR and lists one record per CDR3 protein. The data show about 170,000 distinct CDR3 sequences, about an eighth seen once. Sequencing used PBMCs or a T cell subset sorted from them (not recorded which). The receptors stem from a man younger than 35 who had mild COVID-19 (a few samples of this study predate the infection). Cell type and time point are not known.

This clonotype has a count of ten or more. The chain couples TRBV7-9 to TRBJ2-5; TRBD1 agrees at 7 bases. Trimming took 2 bases from V and 2 from J; bases not matched to a gene: 2. CDR3 length equals 14 residues. Germline V CDR1 and CDR2: SEHNR, FQNEAQ (reference sequence). Here the CDR3 reads CASSLQGVQETQYF. CDR3 coding DNA: TGTGCCAGCAGCTTACAGGGGGTTCAAGAGACCCAGTACTTC.

The J gene is TRBJ1-5, the V gene TRBV5-5; D remains ambiguous. V was pared by 2 bases and J by 0 bases, with 6 bases between. This CDR3 region has 14 residues. CDR1 and CDR2 from the germline V gene are SGHKS and YYEKEE (reference sequence). CDR3 sequence: CASSFLISNQPQHF. CDR3 nucleotides: TGTGCCAGCAGCTTTCTGATTAGCAATCAGCCCCAGCATTTT.

This chain uses TRBV10-3 with TRBJ2-7; D is unresolved. V lost 7 bases and J 6 bases, leaving 13 bases between the germline ends. The CDR3 totals 12 residues. CDR1 and CDR2 (germline): ENHRY, SYGVKD. The CDR3 protein is CAINGPASEQYV. CDR3 in DNA: TGTGCCATCAACGGACCGGCCTCCGAGCAGTACGTC.

As concerns this clonotype: A much larger clone differs from this one at a single base, so this may be a read error. The gene calls are TRBV9 and TRBJ1-2; 10 bases align to TRBD1. The length of the CDR3 is 14 residues. Trimming removed 3 bases from V and 4 bases from J; junction bases left unmatched: 3. The germline V gene encodes CDR1 SGDLS and CDR2 YYNGEE. The CDR3 DNA sequence: TGTGCCAGCAGCGACCGGGACAGGGGCTATGGCTACACCTTC. Protein sequence: CASSDRDRGYGYTF.

The V gene is TRBV5-1, the J gene TRBJ2-5, with 7 bases lining up with TRBD2. Germline values: CDR1 SGHRS, CDR2 YFSETQ. The CDR3 has 15 amino acids. V dropped 4 bases and J dropped 2; count of bases not matched to a gene: 8. Here the CDR3 DNA reads TGCGCCAGCAGCACCGCCGGGACTACTCAAGAGACCCAGTACTTC. This gives the protein CASSTAGTTQETQYF. Combining the CDR3 with reference TRBV5-1 and TRBJ2-5 gives the whole variable domain KAGVTQTPRYLIKTRGQQVTLSCSPISGHRSVSWYQQTPGQGLQFLFEYFSETQRNKGNFPGRFSGRQFSNSRSEMNVSTLELGDSALYLCASSTAGTTQETQYFGPGTRLLVL.

The chain has TRBV7-2 and TRBJ2-2, with 8 bases lining up with TRBD2. CDR3 size: 15 residues. Germline CDR1 reads SGHTA; CDR2 reads FQGNSA. After removal of 3 bases from V and 0 bases from J, the junction contained 0 bases not matched to a gene. CDR3 sequence reads: CASSFSGANTGELFF. The CDR3 nucleotides read TGTGCCAGCAGCTTTAGCGGGGCGAACACCGGGGAGCTGTTTTTT.

The sample holds one count of this clonotype. The junction differs from germline at one of its ends, possibly a read error. The chain uses TRBV5-5 and TRBJ1-3; D gene unclear. The CDR3 consists of 14 residues. The germline V gene encodes CDR1 SGHKS and CDR2 YYEKEE (reference sequence). CDR3 protein: CDSSPHLEGNTIYF. For the CDR3, the DNA is TGTGACAGCAGCCCTCATCTCGAAGGAAACACCATATATTTT.

This clonotype was found a few times. The chain carries TRBV18 and TRBJ2-5, with a tentative D call TRBD1 (5 bases). The germline V gene has CDR1 KGHSH and CDR2 LQKENI. The CDR3 runs 14 residues. The V end was cut by 3 bases, the J end by 4 bases, with 12 bases between. CDR3 coding DNA: TGTGCCAGCTCACCTGACAGTAGTGGAGAGACCCAGTACTTC. Amino acids: CASSPDSSGETQYF.

This clonotype has more than one count but fewer than ten. The CDR3 DNA follows: TGTGCCTGCTCGAGAAACTATGGCTACACCTTC. This translates into CACSRNYGYTF. The J gene is TRBJ1-2, the V gene TRBV12-3 or TRBV12-4, with no clear D. Trimming shortened V by 11 bases and J by 2 bases, and 9 bases separated the two germline ends. The CDR3 loop spans 11 amino acids.

Many counts were recorded for this clonotype. The V and J genes are TRBV30 and TRBJ2-2; D may be TRBD2 (7 bases). V lost 3 bases and J 3 bases, leaving 14 bases between the germline ends. Germline V gene data show CDR1 as GTSNPN and CDR2 as SVGIG (reference sequence). This CDR3 is 15 amino acids long. The CDR3 DNA is TGTGCCTGGAGACCGGGGGGCCGTTACACCGGGGAGCTGTTTTTT. It codes for CAWRPGGRYTGELFF.

The chain couples TRBV7-9 to TRBJ1-1; a weak D match, TRBD1 (5 bases). The CDR3 length is 14 residues. V shed 2 bases and J shed 10 bases, with 17 bases lying between them. From germline, CDR1 is SEHNR and CDR2 FQNEAQ (reference sequence). The CDR3 coding sequence is TGTGCCAGCAGCTTAAGTGGGGGGAACCTAGTAGCTTTCTTT. Protein sequence: CASSLSGGNLVAFF.

This clonotype was found many times. The chain uses TRBV10-3 and TRBJ2-7; D perhaps matches TRBD1 (6 bases). V was trimmed by 5 bases and J by 2 bases, leaving 7 bases between them. This CDR3 is built from 12 residues. Looked up from germline, CDR1 is ENHRY and CDR2 is SYGVKD. CDR3 in DNA: TGTGCCATCAGTCAGGGGACCTACGAGCAGTACTTC. This codes for CAISQGTYEQYF.

The chain couples TRBV6-2 or TRBV6-3 to TRBJ1-1, with a possible D match to TRBD1 (6 bases). The CDR3 is made up of 14 amino acids. Germline assignment: CDR1 MNHEY and CDR2 SVGEGT. Trimming took off 7 bases at V and 5 bases at J, with 17 bases between the two ends. The CDR3 DNA follows: TGTGCCAGCACCTATTCCTGGAGGGGGACTGAAGCTTTCTTT. The encoded protein is CASTYSWRGTEAFF.

This clonotype came up a few times. The genes are TRBV29-1 and TRBJ2-2; the match to TRBD1 covers 8 bases. The trim removed 6 bases at V and 1 base at J, leaving 4 bases unmatched. Germline loops: CDR1 SQVTM, CDR2 ANQGSEA. This CDR3 spans 14 amino acids. CDR3 amino acids: CSVGQGVNTGELFF. CDR3 bases: TGCAGCGTAGGACAGGGCGTGAACACCGGGGAGCTGTTTTTT.

This chain uses TRBV28 with TRBJ2-2, with 11 nucleotides matching TRBD2. The CDR3 is 17 residues long. Unmatched junction bases numbered 6, after V lost 6 bases and J lost 0 bases. CDR1 is MDHEN, CDR2 SYDVKM, per germline. CDR3 in DNA: TGTGCCAGCAGCACCGGGACTAGCGGTCCGAACACCGGGGAGCTGTTTTTT. Translating gives CASSTGTSGPNTGELFF. Drawing the rest from reference TRBV28 and TRBJ2-2, the complete variable domain is DVKVTQSSRYLVKRTGEKVFLECVQDMDHENMFWYRQDPGLGLRLIYFSYDVKMKEKGDIPEGYSVSREKKERFSLILESASTNQTSMYLCASSTGTSGPNTGELFFGEGSRLTVL.

This clonotype has only a few counts. The V call is TRBV20-1, the J call TRBJ2-3; 10 bases are shared with TRBD1. The CDR3 runs 13 residues. V lost 5 bases, J lost 4 bases, and 3 bases stayed unmatched. CDR1 and CDR2 (germline): DFQATT, SNEGSKA (reference sequence). In DNA form, the CDR3 reads TGCAGTGCTCCCGGACAGGGGGCAGATACGCAGTATTTT. It yields the protein CSAPGQGADTQYF.

The genes are TRBV7-2 and TRBJ1-2, with 8 positions matching TRBD1. The CDR3 covers 15 residues. After removal of 5 bases from V and 8 bases from J, the junction contained 13 bases not matched to a gene. Germline-derived CDR1 and CDR2 are SGHTA and FQGNSA. The CDR3 here is CASSPQPGQAPGYTF. In DNA, the CDR3 is TGTGCCAGCAGCCCTCAGCCGGGACAGGCGCCGGGCTACACCTTC.

This chain joins TRBV27 and TRBJ1-4, with 8 bases fitting TRBD1. The germline CDR1 and CDR2 sequences are MNHEY and SMNVEV (reference sequence). J gave up 2 bases and V 4 bases, and 6 bases lay outside the gene matches. The CDR3 has 16 amino acids. In nucleotides, the CDR3 is TGTGCCAGCAGTTCATCAGGGGGCTTGACTAATGAAAAACTGTTTTTT. This codes for CASSSSGGLTNEKLFF.

The chain has TRBV7-2 and TRBJ1-2; 7 bases align to TRBD1. The CDR3 is 18 amino acids. J lost 1 base, V lost 0 bases, and 11 bases had no gene match. Germline V gene lookup returns CDR1 SGHTA and CDR2 FQGNSA. The CDR3 DNA sequence: TGTGCCAGCAGCTTAGCTCCCGGTCGCGGGACAGTTAACTATGGCTACACCTTC. Protein sequence: CASSLAPGRGTVNYGYTF.

This clonotype was detected a few times. The chain uses TRBV13 and TRBJ1-2, with 7 nucleotides matching TRBD1. The CDR3 has 13 amino acids. Germline CDR1 PRHDT, CDR2 FYEKMQ (reference sequence). V lost 5 bases and J lost 6; bases outside the gene matches: 6. The chain's CDR3 is CASSGTGADGYTF. CDR3 sequence (DNA): TGTGCCAGCAGCGGCACAGGGGCGGATGGCTACACCTTC.

This clonotype was seen only a few times. The genes are TRBV5-6 and TRBJ2-5; D unresolved. The V end lost 2 bases, the J end lost 4 bases, and 6 bases lay between the germline ends. This CDR3 has 12 amino acids. Germline V gene data show CDR1 as SGHDT and CDR2 as YYEEEE. For the CDR3, the DNA is TGTGCCAGCAGCTTTGCGTTAGAGACCCAGTACTTC. Protein: CASSFALETQYF.

This clonotype has just a few counts. The chain is built from TRBV5-1 and TRBJ2-2; TRBD2 is a possible D gene (5 bases). There are 14 residues in the CDR3. Trimming shortened V by 7 bases and J by 6 bases, and 16 bases separated the two germline ends. Per germline, CDR1 SGHRS and CDR2 YFSETQ. DNA for the CDR3: TGCGCCAGCGCCTCGTCCGGGAATCCCGGGGAGCTGTTTTTT. Translating it yields CASASSGNPGELFF.

This clonotype was detected ten times or more. The V call is TRBV6-6, the J call TRBJ1-1, with 8 bases matching TRBD1. V dropped 2 bases and J dropped 8; count of bases not matched to a gene: 4. Per germline, CDR1 MNHNY and CDR2 SVGAGI (reference sequence). CDR3 length: 13 residues. The CDR3 reads CASSYQGAWEAFF. CDR3 in DNA: TGTGCCAGCAGTTACCAGGGGGCTTGGGAAGCTTTCTTT.

V is TRBV10-3 and J is TRBJ2-5; D possibly uses TRBD1 or TRBD2 (5 bases each). The CDR3 consists of 15 residues. Germline lookup yields CDR1 ENHRY and CDR2 SYGVKD. V lost 3 bases and J 5 bases, leaving 16 bases between the germline ends. The CDR3 spells CAISDGTGLGETQYF. The CDR3 DNA reads TGTGCCATCAGTGATGGGACGGGCCTAGGGGAGACCCAGTACTTC.

This clonotype has more than one count but fewer than ten. The chain links TRBV7-7 to TRBJ2-3, with D perhaps given as TRBD1 or TRBD2 (5 bases each). Trimming removed 4 bases at V and 6 bases at J, with 11 bases between. This CDR3 comprises 13 residues. Germline CDR1 reads SSHAT; CDR2 reads FNYEAQ (reference sequence). The CDR3 is CASSSAGGDTQYF. DNA of the CDR3: TGTGCCAGCAGCTCTGCTGGGGGTGATACGCAGTATTTT.

The rearrangement links TRBV12-5 to TRBJ1-2; tentative D call: TRBD1 (6 bases). Germline CDR1 is LGHNT and CDR2 is FRNRAP. Trimming shortened V by 5 bases and J by 7 bases, and 26 bases separated the two germline ends. The CDR3 extends over 17 amino acids. In DNA, the CDR3 is TGTGCTAGTGGTAGAATAACCGCCGGACAGTATCGCGGTGGCTACACCTTC. Translated: CASGRITAGQYRGGYTF.

This clonotype has ten or more counts. The chain combines TRBV29-1 with TRBJ2-2, with D possibly TRBD1 on 5 matching bases. Germline CDR1 and CDR2: SQVTM and ANQGSEA. The CDR3 sequence is 15 residues long. Deletions cut 7 bases from V and 5 bases from J, with 20 bases between. CDR3: CSALSPAGLTGELFF. The CDR3 region has the DNA TGCAGCGCCCTAAGCCCGGCAGGGTTGACCGGGGAGCTGTTTTTT.

This clonotype is deemed medium-sized. J is TRBJ2-2 and V is TRBV7-3; perhaps D is TRBD1 or TRBD2 (5 bases each). Germline values: CDR1 SGHTA, CDR2 FQGTGA. Trimming removed 4 bases from V and 6 bases from J, with 15 bases in between. This CDR3 is built from 15 residues. CDR3 nucleotides: TGTGCCAGCAGCTCCACGGTGGGGACGGCCGGGGAGCTGTTTTTT. Protein product: CASSSTVGTAGELFF.

This sequence joins TRBV15 and TRBJ1-2; no firm D call. CDR3 length equals 11 residues. Trimming shortened V by 8 bases and J by 4 bases, and 8 bases separated the two germline ends. Germline loops: CDR1 LNHNV, CDR2 YYDKDF (reference sequence). The CDR3 spells CATDASYGYTF. CDR3 nucleotides: TGTGCCACCGACGCATCCTATGGCTACACCTTC.